The present T cell receptor beta chain was sequenced within a study of cytomegalovirus exposure and HLA in healthy donors. The study ran its PCR with 60 Vbeta and 13 Jbeta primers. Sequencing used immunoSEQ multiplex PCR; TCRdb keeps in-frame clones, though not all of them. The sample carries more than 90,000 clones, 60% to 80% recorded once. The table lists this clone with a few counts. From germline, CDR1 is MGHRA and CDR2 YSYEKL. This CDR3 contains 16 residues. V lost 0 bases and J lost 6; bases outside the gene matches: 7. The chain carries TRBV4-1 and TRBJ1-5; TRBD1 matches at 8 bases. This receptor was taken from a man aged 50-59 years in good health and CMV-seropositive. Sequencing was done on a sample of PBMCs. The CDR3 protein is CASSQEVGQGSQPQHF. The CDR3 nucleotides are TGCGCCAGCAGCCAAGAGGTTGGACAGGGAAGTCAGCCCCAGCATTTT.